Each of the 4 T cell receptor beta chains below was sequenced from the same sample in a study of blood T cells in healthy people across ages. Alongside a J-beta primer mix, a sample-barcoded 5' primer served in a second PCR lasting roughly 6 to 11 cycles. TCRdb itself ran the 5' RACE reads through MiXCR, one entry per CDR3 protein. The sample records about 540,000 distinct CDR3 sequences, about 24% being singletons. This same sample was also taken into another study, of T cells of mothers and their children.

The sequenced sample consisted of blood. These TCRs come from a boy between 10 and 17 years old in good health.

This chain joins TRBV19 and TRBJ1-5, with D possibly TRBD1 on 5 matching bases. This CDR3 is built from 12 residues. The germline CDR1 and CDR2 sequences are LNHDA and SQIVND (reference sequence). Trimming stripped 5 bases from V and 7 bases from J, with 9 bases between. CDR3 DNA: TGTGCCAGTAGTGTGCAGGGACAGCCCCAGCATTTT. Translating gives CASSVQGQPQHF. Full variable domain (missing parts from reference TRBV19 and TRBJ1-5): DGGITQSPKYLFRKEGQNVTLSCEQNLNHDAMYWYRQDPGQGLRLIYYSQIVNDFQKGDIAEGYSVSREKKESFPLTVTSAQKNPTAFYLCASSVQGQPQHFGDGTRLSIL.

CDR3 sequence (DNA): TGCGCCAGCAGCTTGGAGGCCAGGGGGTCCTTTTACGAGCAGTACTTC. It specifies CASSLEARGSFYEQYF. V is TRBV5-1 and J is TRBJ2-5; TRBD1 agrees at 7 bases. The DNA matches TRBJ2-7 better at its end, which makes the J call doubtful. CDR1 is SGHRS, CDR2 YFSETQ, per germline. The CDR3 runs to 16 residues.

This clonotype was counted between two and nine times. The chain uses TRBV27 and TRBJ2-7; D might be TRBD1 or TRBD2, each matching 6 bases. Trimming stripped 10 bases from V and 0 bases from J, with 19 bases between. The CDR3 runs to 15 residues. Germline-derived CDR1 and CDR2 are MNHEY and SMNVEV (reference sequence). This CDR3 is CATRGRGSSSYEQYF. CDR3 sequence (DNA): TGTGCCACGCGGGGTAGGGGGTCGAGCTCCTACGAGCAGTACTTC.

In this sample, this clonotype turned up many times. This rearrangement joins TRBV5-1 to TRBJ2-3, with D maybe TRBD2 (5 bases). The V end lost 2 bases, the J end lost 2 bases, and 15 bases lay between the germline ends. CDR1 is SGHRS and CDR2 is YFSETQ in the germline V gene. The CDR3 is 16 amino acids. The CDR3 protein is CASSFPSSGVTDTQYF. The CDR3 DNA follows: TGCGCCAGCAGCTTTCCATCCTCCGGGGTCACAGATACGCAGTATTTT.